Listed here are 22 T cell receptor beta chains from one sample, sequenced in a study of blood T cell repertoires in COVID-19 (dated by TCRdb to about 2020). Receptors were amplified or captured by the immunoSEQ multiplex PCR assay. What TCRdb holds here is the immuneACCESS table cut down to in-frame rearrangements. Part of the clones is not present; checked against another copy, under half of the missing clones reflect an unresolved V gene, and the others are unexplained. This sample comprises 60,000 or so clones, roughly 84% of them detected only once. In total, the top ten clones hold about 10% of the sample. The source material was peripheral blood. These receptors were taken from a man in his thirties or forties with COVID-19, enrolled during active disease.

The chain links TRBV18 to TRBJ1-2; unclear D gene. There are 13 residues in the CDR3. The ends were cut back, 5 bases at V and 8 bases at J, with 15 bases in the middle. Germline-derived CDR1 and CDR2 are KGHSH and LQKENI. DNA for the CDR3: TGTGCCAGCTCAGAGTCCGGGGTCGGAGGCTACACCTTC. Amino acids: CASSESGVGGYTF.

The V gene is TRBV27, the J gene TRBJ1-2, with D maybe TRBD1 (6 bases). The germline V gene encodes CDR1 MNHEY and CDR2 SMNVEV (reference sequence). CDR3 length: 14 amino acids. Trimming stripped 3 bases from V and 6 bases from J, with 14 bases between. In DNA form, the CDR3 reads TGTGCCAGCAGTTTCGGGGGGGCGGGGGATGGCTACACCTTC. It translates to CASSFGGAGDGYTF.

The J gene is TRBJ2-3, the V gene TRBV9, with 9 bases lining up with TRBD1. With V trimmed by 3 bases and J by 10 bases, 3 bases remained unmatched. The CDR3 consists of 12 residues. The V gene's germline CDR1 is SGDLS and CDR2 YYNGEE. The CDR3 region has the DNA TGTGCCAGCAGCGCAGACAGGGGGTCGCAGTATTTT. Protein: CASSADRGSQYF.

The chain employs TRBV28 and TRBJ2-3; weak D call: TRBD2 (6 bases). The germline CDR1 and CDR2 sequences are MDHEN and SYDVKM. The CDR3 extends over 17 amino acids. Trimming removed 5 bases at V and 0 bases at J, with 18 bases between. CDR3: CASSLSFGAGSTDTQYF. CDR3 DNA sequence: TGTGCCAGCAGTCTTTCATTCGGGGCGGGAAGCACAGATACGCAGTATTTT. The entire variable domain, with the rest obtained from reference TRBV28 and TRBJ2-3, is as follows: DVKVTQSSRYLVKRTGEKVFLECVQDMDHENMFWYRQDPGLGLRLIYFSYDVKMKEKGDIPEGYSVSREKKERFSLILESASTNQTSMYLCASSLSFGAGSTDTQYFGPGTRLTVL.

The genes are TRBV15 and TRBJ2-7; TRBD2 matches at 10 bases. The CDR3 consists of 17 residues. With 0 bases clipped from V and 0 bases from J, the junction kept 5 bases outside the gene matches. Germline V gene lookup returns CDR1 LNHNV and CDR2 YYDKDF (reference sequence). CDR3 sequence reads: CATSRDRASGSSYEQYF. Written as DNA, the CDR3 is TGTGCCACCAGCAGAGATCGTGCTAGCGGGAGCTCCTACGAGCAGTACTTC. The full variable domain, in which reference TRBV15 and TRBJ2-7 provide the parts outside the CDR3, is DAMVIQNPRYQVTQFGKPVTLSCSQTLNHNVMYWYQQKSSQAPKLLFHYYDKDFNNEADTPDNFQSRRPNTSFCFLDIRSPGLGDTAMYLCATSRDRASGSSYEQYFGPGTRLTVT.

This clone has a handful of counts. This chain joins TRBV30 and TRBJ2-5, with D possibly TRBD2 on 5 matching bases. In germline, CDR1 is GTSNPN, CDR2 SVGIG (reference sequence). Trimming left V 2 bases short and J 4 bases short, with 14 bases between. The CDR3 sequence is 14 residues long. CDR3 sequence: CAWSPLAGGETQYF. The CDR3 bases are TGTGCCTGGAGTCCCCTCGCGGGCGGAGAGACCCAGTACTTC.

In DNA, the CDR3 is TGTGCCAGCAGTCTCGATGGGACTAGCGGGAACCATGAGCAGTTCTTC. The encoded protein is CASSLDGTSGNHEQFF. The chain recombines TRBV6-6 with TRBJ2-1; 13 bases fit TRBD2. V shed 5 bases, J shed 8 bases, and the junction held 9 bases outside the gene matches. CDR3 length: 16 residues. In germline, CDR1 is MNHNY, CDR2 SVGAGI (reference sequence).

The chain combines TRBV3-1 (or the pseudogene TRBV3-2) with TRBJ1-2; possibly TRBD1 for D (6 bases). Trimming shortened V by 1 base and J by 5 bases, and 20 bases separated the two germline ends. The CDR3 runs 17 residues. Germline V gives CDR1 LGHDT, CDR2 YNNKEL (reference sequence). CDR3 protein: CASSQAILGGRIYGYTF. CDR3 bases: TGTGCCAGCAGCCAAGCAATTTTAGGGGGACGGATATATGGCTACACCTTC.

J is TRBJ1-1 and V is TRBV9; no clear D gene. The length of the CDR3 is 11 residues. Trimming stripped 10 bases from V and 1 base from J, with 8 bases between. In germline, CDR1 is SGDLS, CDR2 YYNGEE. The CDR3 coding sequence is TGTGCCTCCGGAGGGAACACTGAAGCTTTCTTT. As protein: CASGGNTEAFF. Looking up the rest from reference TRBV9 and TRBJ1-1 gives the full variable domain: DSGVTQTPKHLITATGQRVTLRCSPRSGDLSVYWYQQSLDQGLQFLIQYYNGEERAKGNILERFSAQQFPDLHSELNLSSLELGDSALYFCASGGNTEAFFGQGTRLTVV.

This clone appeared a single time. This chain joins TRBV7-9 and TRBJ1-1; TRBD1 agrees at 11 bases. Germline V gene sequence: CDR1 SEHNR, CDR2 FQNEAQ (reference sequence). The CDR3 length is 13 residues. Trimming cost V 5 bases and J 9 bases; bases outside gene matches: 5. CDR3 residues: CASSPGTGGKAFF. CDR3 coding DNA: TGTGCCAGCAGCCCCGGGACAGGGGGAAAAGCTTTCTTT.

The V and J genes are TRBV24-1 and TRBJ1-2; D remains ambiguous. V lost 5 bases, J lost 4 bases, and 13 bases lay in between. This CDR3 is built from 14 residues. Germline-derived CDR1 and CDR2 are KGHDR and SFDVKD. The CDR3 DNA reads TGTGCCACCAGTGTGAACGCATACTCCTATGGCTACACCTTC. This translates into CATSVNAYSYGYTF.

J is TRBJ2-1 and V is TRBV27; the match to TRBD2 covers 8 bases. From germline, CDR1 is MNHEY and CDR2 SMNVEV (reference sequence). The length of the CDR3 is 15 residues. V shed 5 bases, J shed 4 bases, and the junction held 7 bases outside the gene matches. The CDR3 DNA sequence: TGTGCCAGCAGTGCCAGCGGGAGACTTTACAATGAGCAGTTCTTC. It yields the protein CASSASGRLYNEQFF.

The chain links TRBV24-1 to TRBJ1-5; the D gene is possibly TRBD1 (5 bases). Germline V gene lookup returns CDR1 KGHDR and CDR2 SFDVKD. The CDR3 consists of 14 residues. The V end lost 4 bases, the J end lost 5 bases, and 11 bases lay between the germline ends. The CDR3 DNA reads as TGTGCCACCAGTGAAAGCAGGGACTATCAGCCCCAGCATTTT. The encoded protein is CATSESRDYQPQHF.

The rearrangement uses TRBV2 and TRBJ2-4; maybe TRBD2 (6 bases). The CDR3 has 14 amino acids. Germline lookup yields CDR1 SNHLY and CDR2 FYNNEI. Trimming took off 5 bases at V and 0 bases at J, with 8 bases between the two ends. CDR3 DNA: TGTGCCAGCAGTTCGGGACTAGCCAAAAACATTCAGTACTTC. Translating it yields CASSSGLAKNIQYF.

The chain joins TRBV20-1 to TRBJ1-4; a possible D gene is TRBD1 (5 bases). The CDR3 has 14 residues. Trimming shortened V by 3 bases and J by 4 bases, and 12 bases separated the two germline ends. In germline, CDR1 is DFQATT, CDR2 SNEGSKA (reference sequence). CDR3 bases: TGCAGTGCTAGTTTGGGTAGGGGTAATGAAAAACTGTTTTTT. Its translation: CSASLGRGNEKLFF.

The gene calls are TRBV4-2 and TRBJ1-4, with TRBD1 identical over 8 bases. V was clipped by 0 bases and J by 7 bases; unmatched bases: 10. The CDR3 totals 17 residues. CDR1 LGHNA and CDR2 YNFKEQ come from the germline V gene. The CDR3 reads CASSQDHRRTGSEKLFF. The DNA for the CDR3 is TGTGCCAGCAGCCAAGATCATCGTCGGACAGGGAGTGAAAAACTGTTTTTT.

This chain links TRBV28 with TRBJ1-2; TRBD1 matches at 11 bases. The V gene end was trimmed by 2 bases and the J gene end by 0 bases; junction bases not matched to a gene: 5. The CDR3 is made up of 17 amino acids. In germline, CDR1 is MDHEN, CDR2 SYDVKM. Here the CDR3 reads CASSLGDRGRTNYGYTF. The CDR3 DNA reads as TGTGCCAGCAGTTTAGGGGACAGGGGGAGGACTAACTATGGCTACACCTTC.

The rearrangement uses TRBV7-2 and TRBJ2-2; D is ambiguous. V was cut by 7 bases and J by 1 base, with 13 bases left in between. This CDR3 contains 15 residues. Looked up from germline, CDR1 is SGHTA and CDR2 is FQGNSA. CDR3 sequence: CASTYVFGNTGELFF. The CDR3 DNA reads TGTGCCAGCACCTACGTATTCGGGAACACCGGGGAGCTGTTTTTT.

The V gene is TRBV6-2 or TRBV6-3, the J gene TRBJ2-7; 12 nucleotides agree with TRBD1. This CDR3 has 14 amino acids. The junction had 4 bases not matched to a gene; V was cut back by 6 bases and J by 4 bases. The germline gives CDR1 MNHEY, CDR2 SVGEGT. The CDR3 protein is CASSWGQGAYEQYF. Here the CDR3 DNA reads TGTGCCAGCAGCTGGGGACAGGGGGCATACGAGCAGTACTTC.

The genes are TRBV9 and TRBJ2-3; the match to TRBD2 covers 9 bases. CDR1 is SGDLS and CDR2 is YYNGEE in the germline V gene. There are 16 residues in the CDR3. V lost 3 bases, J lost 4 bases, and 9 bases stayed unmatched. The CDR3 is CASSENSGRAADTQYF. CDR3 DNA: TGTGCCAGCAGCGAGAATAGCGGGAGAGCGGCAGATACGCAGTATTTT.

With regard to this clone: Germline is not matched at one junction end, which may reflect a read error. This chain connects TRBV11-2 to TRBJ2-2; D not resolved. Germline V gene sequence: CDR1 SGHAT, CDR2 FQNNGV. This CDR3 has 16 residues. CDR3 in DNA: TGTGCCAGCAGCCTAGAATCGTACTCGAACACCGGGGAGCTGTTTTTT. The encoded protein is CASSLESYSNTGELFF.

This chain joins TRBV19 and TRBJ2-5; 7 bases match TRBD2. V dropped 3 bases and J dropped 5; count of bases not matched to a gene: 6. The CDR3 spans 14 residues. Germline loops: CDR1 LNHDA, CDR2 SQIVND (reference sequence). DNA of the CDR3: TGTGCCAGTAGTATCGGGGGAGGGCTGGAGACCCAGTACTTC. This encodes CASSIGGGLETQYF. Complete variable domain (other parts from reference TRBV19 and TRBJ2-5): DGGITQSPKYLFRKEGQNVTLSCEQNLNHDAMYWYRQDPGQGLRLIYYSQIVNDFQKGDIAEGYSVSREKKESFPLTVTSAQKNPTAFYLCASSIGGGLETQYFGPGTRLLVL.